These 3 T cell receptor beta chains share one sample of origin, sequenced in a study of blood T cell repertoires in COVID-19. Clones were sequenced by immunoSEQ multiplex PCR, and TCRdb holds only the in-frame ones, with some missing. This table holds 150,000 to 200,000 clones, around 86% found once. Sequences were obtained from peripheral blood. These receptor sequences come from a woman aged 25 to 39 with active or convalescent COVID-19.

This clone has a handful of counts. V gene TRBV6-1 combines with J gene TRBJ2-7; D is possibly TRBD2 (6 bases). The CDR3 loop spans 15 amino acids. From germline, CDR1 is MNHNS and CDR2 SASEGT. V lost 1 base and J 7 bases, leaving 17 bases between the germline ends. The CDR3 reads CASSEDEGSGREQYF. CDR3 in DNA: TGTGCCAGCAGTGAAGATGAGGGTTCGGGGAGGGAGCAGTACTTC.

CDR3 residues: CASSQAAGAQYF. The CDR3 DNA reads TGTGCCAGCAGCCAAGCAGCGGGGGCCCAGTACTTC. The V gene is TRBV3-1 (or the pseudogene TRBV3-2), the J gene TRBJ2-5; TRBD2 agrees at 8 bases. The V and J ends lost 1 base and 9 bases, in that order; junction bases with no gene match: 1. Germline V CDR1 and CDR2: LGHDT, YNNKEL (reference sequence). This CDR3 comprises 12 residues.

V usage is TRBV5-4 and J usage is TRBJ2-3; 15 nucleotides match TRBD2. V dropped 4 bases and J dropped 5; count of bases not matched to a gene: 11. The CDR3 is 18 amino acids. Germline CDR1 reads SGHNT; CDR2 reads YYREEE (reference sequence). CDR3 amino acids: CASSRPGLAGGPGDTQYF. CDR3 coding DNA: TGTGCCAGCAGCCGCCCCGGACTAGCGGGGGGGCCCGGAGATACGCAGTATTTT.